The rows below give T cell receptor beta chains drawn from one sample of a study of blood T cell repertoires in COVID-19. Measured with immunoSEQ multiplex PCR; TCRdb has only the in-frame clones, and not every one. The sample has hundreds of thousands of clones; more than 75% are singletons. Sequenced sample: PBMCs or T cells enriched from blood (not recorded which). The receptors here all came from a man in his forties or fifties who had recovered from COVID-19. CDR3s include the opening cysteine and the closing phenylalanine or tryptophan. A D gene is named only where the DNA matches it firmly. Only some rows state a clone size, as once, few, many or a class for expanded clones.

v_call	j_call	clone_size	d_call	cdr3_aa	cdr3_nt
TRBV29-1	TRBJ1-3	NA	NA	CSGVENGNTIYF	TGCAGCGGCGTTGAGAATGGAAACACCATATATTTT
TRBV10-3	TRBJ2-7	NA	NA	CAISEGNRGDYEQYF	TGTGCCATCAGTGAGGGGAACCGCGGGGACTACGAGCAGTACTTC
TRBV7-8	TRBJ1-3	NA	NA	CASSLVIREVPVFGNTIYF	TGTGCCAGCAGCTTAGTGATACGGGAAGTCCCGGTCTTTGGAAACACCATATATTTT
TRBV28	TRBJ1-3	NA	TRBD1	CASTQRGQGGGNTIYF	TGTGCCAGCACCCAAAGGGGACAGGGGGGAGGAAACACCATATATTTT
TRBV20-1	TRBJ2-5	NA	TRBD2	CSASRSSGGATETQYF	TGCAGTGCTAGTCGCTCTAGCGGGGGGGCCACAGAGACCCAGTACTTC
TRBV2	TRBJ2-5	NA	TRBD1	CATTLRQGGETQYF	TGTGCCACCACTTTACGACAGGGTGGCGAGACCCAGTACTTC
TRBV28	TRBJ2-1	NA	TRBD2	CASSLPLAGVSNEQFF	TGTGCCAGCAGTTTACCGCTAGCGGGAGTAAGTAATGAGCAGTTCTTC
TRBV27	TRBJ1-2	NA	TRBD1	CASSPLRTGDNYGYTF	TGTGCCAGCAGTCCGCTCCGGACAGGGGATAACTATGGCTACACCTTC
TRBV15	TRBJ2-3	once	TRBD2	CATSSRGSGPPGKDTQYF	TGTGCCACCAGCAGTCGGGGTAGCGGGCCCCCCGGGAAAGATACGCAGTATTTT
TRBV9	TRBJ1-1	once	TRBD1	CASSGQAADTEAFF	TGTGCCAGCAGTGGACAGGCTGCGGACACTGAAGCTTTCTTT
TRBV18	TRBJ1-2	NA	TRBD1	CASSLGGSDYGYTF	TGTGCCAGCTCGTTAGGGGGCTCAGACTATGGCTACACCTTC
TRBV5-1	TRBJ1-4	NA	TRBD1	CASSERDRGDEKLFF	TGCGCCAGCAGCGAACGGGACAGGGGGGATGAAAAACTGTTTTTT
TRBV6-1	TRBJ2-1	NA	TRBD2	CASSDSGLAGVTEQFF	TGTGCCAGCAGTGATAGCGGACTAGCGGGAGTTACTGAGCAGTTCTTC
TRBV7-9	TRBJ2-3	NA	TRBD2	CASAAGSPSTDTQYF	TGTGCCAGCGCAGCGGGATCCCCTAGCACAGATACGCAGTATTTT
TRBV7-9	TRBJ2-7	NA	NA	CASSASSYEQYF	TGTGCCAGCAGCGCCAGCTCCTACGAGCAGTACTTC
TRBV5-1	TRBJ1-5	NA	NA	CASSIGGNQPQHF	TGCGCCAGCAGTATAGGAGGGAATCAGCCCCAGCATTTT
TRBV5-1	TRBJ2-1	once	TRBD2	CASSLQSGRVLDEQFF	TGCGCCAGCAGCTTGCAGAGCGGGAGAGTTCTGGATGAGCAGTTCTTC
TRBV30	TRBJ2-1	NA	TRBD2	CAWTPMREGNEQFF	TGTGCCTGGACCCCAATGCGGGAGGGGAATGAGCAGTTCTTC
TRBV19	TRBJ1-4	NA	NA	CATRDINEKLFF	TGTGCCACCCGGGACATTAATGAAAAACTGTTTTTT
TRBV5-4	TRBJ2-7	NA	NA	CASSDRGGNGQYF	TGTGCCAGCAGCGATCGGGGCGGGAATGGGCAGTACTTC
TRBV10-3	TRBJ1-5	NA	NA	CAISQEGQPQHF	TGTGCCATCAGCCAGGAAGGACAGCCCCAGCATTTT
TRBV7-3	TRBJ2-1	NA	NA	CASSLGHEQFF	TGTGCCAGCAGCTTAGGCCATGAGCAGTTCTTC
TRBV20-1	TRBJ2-1	NA	TRBD2	CSASPSGAYNEQFF	TGCAGTGCTAGTCCTAGCGGGGCTTACAATGAGCAGTTCTTC
TRBV6-4	TRBJ2-7	few	TRBD2	CASSDKGRAWTSGRDYYEQYF	TGTGCCAGCAGTGACAAGGGCAGGGCCTGGACTAGCGGGAGGGACTACTACGAGCAGTACTTC
TRBV5-1	TRBJ2-5	NA	NA	CASSAGLIRGEEETQYF	TGCGCCAGCAGCGCCGGACTAATTAGGGGAGAGGAAGAGACCCAGTACTTC
TRBV4-3	TRBJ2-7	NA	TRBD1	CASSRTGTYEQYF	TGCGCCAGCAGTAGGACAGGGACCTACGAGCAGTACTTC
TRBV5-8	TRBJ1-2	NA	NA	CASSLLKSRALYGYTF	TGTGCCAGCAGCTTGTTAAAGTCCAGGGCCCTGTATGGCTACACCTTC
TRBV7-2	TRBJ1-6	NA	NA	CASSRGQLDNSPLHF	TGTGCCAGCAGCCGCGGACAGTTGGATAATTCACCCCTCCACTTT